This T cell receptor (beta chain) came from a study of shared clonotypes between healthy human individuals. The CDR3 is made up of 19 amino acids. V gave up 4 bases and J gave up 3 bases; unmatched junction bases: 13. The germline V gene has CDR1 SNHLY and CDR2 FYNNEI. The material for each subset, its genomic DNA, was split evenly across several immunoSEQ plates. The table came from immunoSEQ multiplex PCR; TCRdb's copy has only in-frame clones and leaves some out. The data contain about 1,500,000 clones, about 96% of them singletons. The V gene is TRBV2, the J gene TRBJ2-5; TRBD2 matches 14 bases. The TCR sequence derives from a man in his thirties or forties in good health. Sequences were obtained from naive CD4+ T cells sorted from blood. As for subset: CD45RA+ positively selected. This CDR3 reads CASSGRLAGGRGTKETQYF. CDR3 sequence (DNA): TGTGCCAGCAGTGGCCGACTAGCGGGAGGGCGCGGGACAAAAGAGACCCAGTACTTC.